This TCR beta chain was profiled in a study of graft-versus-host responses after intestinal transplantation. About the study: Recipients received multivisceral, liver-intestinal, or isolated intestinal transplants. Findings and limits, study-wide: The recipient marrow held GvH clones, and some of them showed up first in ileum or blood. Early after transplant, HvG clones declined as circulating GvH clones peaked.

Comment on this clone: Antigen unknown.

The germline V gene encodes CDR1 PRHDT and CDR2 FYEKMQ (reference sequence). The CDR3 is made up of 15 amino acids. Trimming removed 5 bases at V and 5 bases at J, with 13 bases between. The protocol was immunoSEQ multiplex PCR, while the TCRdb copy is restricted to in-frame clones and leaves out a portion. The sample records approximately 70,000 clones, roughly 84% being singletons. This chain uses TRBV13 with TRBJ1-6, with D possibly TRBD1 on 5 matching bases. The sequences come from unstimulated CD4+ T cells sorted from spleen or lymph node cells, collected before transplant. This TCR was sampled from a human donor who was the organ donor for an intestinal transplant. The CDR3 DNA sequence: TGTGCCAGCAGCACAAGACAGCGACATAATTCACCCCTCCACTTT. Encoded protein: CASSTRQRHNSPLHF.